This T cell receptor (beta chain) stems from a study of cytomegalovirus exposure and HLA in healthy donors. The PCR made use of 60 Vbeta and 13 Jbeta primers. Repertoires were generated with immunoSEQ multiplex PCR, while TCRdb's copy carries only in-frame clones and drops some. Of roughly 100,000 clones listed, 76% are singletons. V lost 3 bases, J lost 6 bases, and 9 bases lay in between. This CDR3 is built from 13 residues. Germline CDR1 is KGHSH and CDR2 is LQKENI. The chain recombines TRBV18 with TRBJ2-1; possible D gene TRBD2, 6 bases. The sequenced sample was PBMCs. The TCR comes from a man aged 35 to 55 in good health and CMV-seropositive. The CDR3 protein is CASSPRDSNEQFF. In DNA form, the CDR3 reads TGTGCCAGCTCACCTAGGGACTCCAATGAGCAGTTCTTC. Together with reference TRBV18 and TRBJ2-1, the CDR3 gives the full variable domain: NAGVMQNPRHLVRRRGQEARLRCSPMKGHSHVYWYRQLPEEGLKFMVYLQKENIIDESGMPKERFSAEFPKEGPSILRIQQVVRGDSAAYFCASSPRDSNEQFFGPGTRLTVL.